The clone carrying this T cell receptor beta chain was seen a handful of times. This sample is drawn from a study of blood T cells in healthy people across ages. The length of the CDR3 is 11 residues. Germline loops: CDR1 SGHTA, CDR2 FQGTGA. With 6 bases removed from V and 8 bases from J, the gap between germline ends came to 10 bases. A second PCR, run for about 6 to 11 cycles, used a sample-barcoded 5' primer plus a J-beta primer mix. Each CDR3 protein is one row after TCRdb ran MiXCR on the 5' RACE reads. This sample has about 830,000 distinct CDR3 sequences; around 68% occur once, and the top ten carry 25% to 35%.

V gene TRBV7-3 combines with J gene TRBJ1-2; D gene unclear. This receptor was taken from a man aged 30 to 39 in good health. Specimen: blood. CDR3 residues: CASRGLGGYTF. The CDR3 coding sequence is TGTGCCAGCAGAGGTCTGGGAGGCTACACCTTC.